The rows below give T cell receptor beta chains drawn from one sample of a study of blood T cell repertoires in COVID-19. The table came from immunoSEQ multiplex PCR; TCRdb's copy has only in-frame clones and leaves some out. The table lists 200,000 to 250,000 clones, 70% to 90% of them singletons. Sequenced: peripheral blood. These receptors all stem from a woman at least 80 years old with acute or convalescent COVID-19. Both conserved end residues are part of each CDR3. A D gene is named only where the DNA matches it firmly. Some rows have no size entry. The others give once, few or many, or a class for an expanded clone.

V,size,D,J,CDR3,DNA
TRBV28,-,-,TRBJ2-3,CASSRDSSVTDTQYF,TGTGCCAGCAGCCGGGACTCAAGCGTCACAGATACGCAGTATTTT
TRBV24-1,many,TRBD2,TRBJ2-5,CATSDSLADIQETQYF,TGTGCCACCAGTGATTCCCTAGCGGACATCCAAGAGACCCAGTACTTC
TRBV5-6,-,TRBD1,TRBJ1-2,CASSLKDRVVFSYGYTF,TGTGCCAGCAGCTTGAAAGACAGGGTCGTTTTCTCCTATGGCTACACCTTC
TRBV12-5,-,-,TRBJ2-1,CASGFEPGQRYNEQFF,TGTGCTAGTGGTTTTGAACCCGGACAGAGGTACAATGAGCAGTTCTTC
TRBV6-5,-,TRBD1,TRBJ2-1,CASSPTGAYNEQFF,TGTGCCAGCAGCCCCACAGGGGCCTACAATGAGCAGTTCTTC
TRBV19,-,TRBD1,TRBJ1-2,CASSEQGAGRYTF,TGTGCCAGTAGCGAACAGGGGGCTGGAAGGTACACCTTC
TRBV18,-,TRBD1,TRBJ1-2,CASSPLRDSASYGYTF,TGTGCCAGCTCACCGCTGAGGGACAGCGCAAGCTATGGCTACACCTTC
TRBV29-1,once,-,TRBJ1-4,CSVDTGEKLFF,TGCAGCGTTGATACAGGGGAAAAACTGTTTTTT
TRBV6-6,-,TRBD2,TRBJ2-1,CASGPRRTSGHEQFF,TGTGCCAGCGGCCCGCGGAGGACTAGCGGGCATGAGCAGTTCTTC
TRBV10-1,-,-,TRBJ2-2,CASSEMRGLNTGELFF,TGCGCCAGCAGTGAAATGCGAGGACTAAACACCGGGGAGCTGTTTTTT
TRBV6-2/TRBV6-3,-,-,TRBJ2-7,CASSYSKPGATGQYF,TGTGCCAGCAGTTACTCGAAGCCAGGGGCAACAGGGCAGTACTTC
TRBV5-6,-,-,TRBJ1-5,CASSLTGGAQHF,TGTGCCAGCAGCTTAACCGGCGGGGCCCAGCATTTT
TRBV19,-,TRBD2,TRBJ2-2,CASSASSGGYTGELFF,TGTGCCAGTAGTGCGTCTAGCGGGGGGTACACCGGGGAGCTGTTTTTT
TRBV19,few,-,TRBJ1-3,CASSTQGAGNTIYF,TGTGCCAGTAGTACACAGGGTGCCGGAAACACCATATATTTT
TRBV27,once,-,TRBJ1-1,CASSLVSQNTEAFF,TGTGCCAGCAGTTTAGTATCACAGAACACTGAAGCTTTCTTT
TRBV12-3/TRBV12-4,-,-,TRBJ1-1,CASSLMTDTEAFF,TGTGCCAGCAGTCTCATGACAGATACTGAAGCTTTCTTT
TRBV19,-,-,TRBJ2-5,CASREPETQYF,TGTGCCAGTAGGGAGCCAGAGACCCAGTACTTC
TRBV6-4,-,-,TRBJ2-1,CASSAGGNEQFF,TGTGCCAGCAGTGCAGGCGGGAATGAGCAGTTCTTC
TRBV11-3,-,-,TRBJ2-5,CASSLGGTSQETQYF,TGTGCCAGCAGCTTAGGCGGGACGTCTCAAGAGACCCAGTACTTC
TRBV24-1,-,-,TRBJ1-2,CATSDPTGANYGYTF,TGTGCCACCAGTGATCCGACAGGAGCTAACTATGGCTACACCTTC
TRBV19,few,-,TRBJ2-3,CASSPASYRTDTQYF,TGTGCCAGTAGCCCCGCTAGCTATCGCACAGATACGCAGTATTTT
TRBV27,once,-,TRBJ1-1,CASITISAFF,TGTGCCAGCATTACAATTTCGGCTTTCTTT
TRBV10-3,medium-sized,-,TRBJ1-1,CASREATEAFF,TGTGCCTCCCGCGAAGCCACTGAAGCTTTCTTT
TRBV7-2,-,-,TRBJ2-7,CASSSPGRGRAYEQYF,TGTGCCAGCAGCTCCCCTGGGAGGGGGAGAGCCTACGAGCAGTACTTC
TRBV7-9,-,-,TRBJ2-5,CASSLSLQETQYF,TGTGCCAGCAGCTTAAGCTTACAAGAGACCCAGTACTTC
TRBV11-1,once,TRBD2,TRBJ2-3,CASSPAGISTDTQYF,TGTGCCAGCAGTCCAGCGGGAATTAGCACAGATACGCAGTATTTT
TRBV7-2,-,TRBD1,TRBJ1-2,CASSFQTGLGGGYTF,TGTGCCAGCAGCTTCCAGACAGGGCTGGGTGGTGGCTACACCTTC
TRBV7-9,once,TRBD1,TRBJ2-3,CASSPGTGEWDTQYF,TGTGCCAGCAGCCCCGGGACAGGGGAGTGGGATACGCAGTATTTT
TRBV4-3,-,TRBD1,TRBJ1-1,CASSRETGGAGNTEAFF,TGCGCCAGCAGCCGGGAAACAGGGGGCGCTGGGAACACTGAAGCTTTCTTT
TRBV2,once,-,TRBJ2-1,CASSEVPGVRLAAYNEQFF,TGTGCCAGCAGTGAAGTCCCAGGGGTACGGCTAGCGGCTTACAATGAGCAGTTCTTC
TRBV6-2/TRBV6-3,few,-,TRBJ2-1,CASTPNLANFEQFF,TGTGCCAGCACCCCTAATTTAGCCAACTTTGAGCAGTTCTTC
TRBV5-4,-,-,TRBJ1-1,CASSLAGNLNTEAFF,TGTGCCAGCAGCTTGGCCGGGAATTTAAACACTGAAGCTTTCTTT
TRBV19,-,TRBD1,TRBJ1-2,CASSTIGDRWNYGYTF,TGTGCCAGTAGTACCATAGGGGACAGATGGAACTATGGCTACACCTTC